This is a list of T cell receptor beta chains from one sample in a study of T cells after posttransplantation cyclophosphamide. Clones were sequenced by immunoSEQ multiplex PCR, and TCRdb holds only the in-frame ones, with some missing. The sample contains 10,000 to 15,000 clones, about 80% of which appear only once. Sequencing was carried out using memory CD4+ T cells sorted from PBMCs. These TCRs come from a man aged 50-59 years in good health, CMV-negative, and a related stem cell transplant donor. CDR3s include the opening cysteine and the closing phenylalanine or tryptophan. The D gene is left open where the match is weak. A clone size is listed for some rows: how often the clone was seen (once, few, many), or a class if it is expanded.

V gene	D gene	J gene	clone size	CDR3 protein	CDR3 DNA
TRBV10-3	TRBD1	TRBJ1-1	NA	CAIRAGTGPTEAFF	TGTGCCATCAGGGCCGGGACAGGCCCTACTGAAGCTTTCTTT
TRBV2	NA	TRBJ2-6	few	CASSVVSGANVLTF	TGTGCCAGCAGTGTCGTCTCTGGGGCCAACGTCCTGACTTTC
TRBV7-9	NA	TRBJ2-6	NA	CASTLSGANVLTF	TGTGCCAGCACCCTTTCTGGGGCCAACGTCCTGACTTTC
TRBV30	NA	TRBJ1-4	NA	CAWSVQGGKLFF	TGTGCCTGGAGTGTACAAGGCGGAAAACTGTTTTTT
TRBV12-5	NA	TRBJ1-4	NA	CASGINNEKLFF	TGTGCTAGTGGTATAAATAATGAAAAACTGTTTTTT
TRBV18	NA	TRBJ1-1	NA	CASSPLQSNTEAFF	TGTGCCAGCTCACCACTGCAGTCGAACACTGAAGCTTTCTTT
TRBV27	NA	TRBJ2-7	NA	CASSFKAQGGLSPSYEQYF	TGTGCCAGCAGTTTTAAAGCGCAGGGCGGTTTGTCCCCCTCCTACGAGCAGTACTTC
TRBV15	NA	TRBJ2-6	NA	CATSRDERAGANVLTF	TGTGCCACCAGCAGAGATGAGAGAGCTGGGGCCAACGTCCTGACTTTC
TRBV2	NA	TRBJ1-2	NA	CASSANANYGYTF	TGTGCCAGCAGTGCTAACGCTAACTATGGCTACACCTTC
TRBV27	TRBD2	TRBJ2-1	NA	CASYEAGVVGNEQFF	TGTGCCAGCTATGAAGCGGGAGTAGTTGGCAATGAGCAGTTCTTC
TRBV29-1	NA	TRBJ1-1	NA	CSVEDGRGSFF	TGCAGCGTTGAAGATGGAAGGGGCTCTTTCTTT
TRBV11-2	TRBD2	TRBJ2-3	NA	CASSTGLAVLYRDTQYF	TGTGCCAGCAGCACGGGACTAGCGGTTCTGTATAGAGATACGCAGTATTTT
TRBV18	TRBD1	TRBJ1-5	NA	CASSGQARYQPQHF	TGTGCCAGCTCAGGACAGGCAAGATATCAGCCCCAGCATTTT
TRBV10-3	NA	TRBJ1-2	NA	CAISESLRGGNYGYTF	TGTGCCATCAGTGAGTCTCTTAGAGGAGGGAACTATGGCTACACCTTC
TRBV5-1	TRBD1	TRBJ2-7	NA	CASSSQGQSYEQYF	TGCGCCAGCAGCTCTCAGGGACAGAGTTACGAGCAGTACTTC
TRBV2	TRBD1	TRBJ1-2	NA	CASRDRGPYGYTF	TGTGCCAGCAGGGACAGGGGGCCGTATGGCTACACCTTC
TRBV18	NA	TRBJ1-5	NA	CASSRGGDDQPQHF	TGTGCCAGCTCGCGGGGGGGGGACGATCAGCCCCAGCATTTT
TRBV13	NA	TRBJ1-1	NA	CASSFRSGGTEAFF	TGTGCCAGCAGCTTCCGGTCAGGAGGCACTGAAGCTTTCTTT
TRBV4-3	TRBD1	TRBJ1-4	NA	CASSQGRTGDEKLFF	TGCGCCAGCAGCCAAGGGCGGACAGGGGATGAAAAACTGTTTTTT
TRBV5-1	TRBD2	TRBJ2-5	few	CASSRTSGRYQETQYF	TGCGCCAGCAGTCGGACTAGCGGGAGGTACCAAGAGACCCAGTACTTC
TRBV30	NA	TRBJ1-2	NA	CAWRKVRAGYGYTF	TGTGCCTGGAGGAAAGTCAGGGCAGGCTATGGCTACACCTTC
TRBV6-5	NA	TRBJ2-3	once	CASSYSGGVRTDTQYF	TGTGCCAGCAGTTACAGCGGCGGGGTGCGCACAGATACGCAGTATTTT
TRBV18	TRBD1	TRBJ2-7	once	CASSTTGISYEQYF	TGTGCCAGCTCAACGACAGGGATCTCCTACGAGCAGTACTTC
TRBV7-9	NA	TRBJ2-7	once	CASSFAEGAEQYF	TGTGCCAGCAGCTTCGCTGAGGGTGCGGAGCAGTACTTC
TRBV19	TRBD1	TRBJ1-1	NA	CASSGWDRDKAFF	TGTGCCAGTTCGGGCTGGGACAGGGACAAAGCTTTCTTT
TRBV6-1	NA	TRBJ2-7	NA	CASREVGYEQYF	TGTGCCAGCAGGGAGGTGGGCTACGAGCAGTACTTC
TRBV6-5	NA	TRBJ1-6	NA	CASSRDRSNSPLHF	TGTGCCAGCAGTCGCGACAGAAGTAATTCCCCCCTCCACTTT
TRBV7-3	NA	TRBJ2-3	NA	CASSPLDPLAIDTDTQYF	TGTGCCAGCAGTCCCCTAGACCCCCTAGCGATCGACACAGATACGCAGTATTTT
TRBV6-5	TRBD1	TRBJ1-1	NA	CASSPRRGQDTEAFF	TGTGCCAGCAGCCCGCGGAGAGGACAGGACACTGAAGCTTTCTTT
TRBV19	NA	TRBJ1-5	NA	CASNTMGGDQPQHF	TGTGCCAGTAACACTATGGGGGGGGACCAGCCCCAGCATTTT
TRBV15	TRBD2	TRBJ2-7	NA	CATSGLAREGYYEQYF	TGTGCCACCAGCGGCCTGGCGCGGGAGGGATACTACGAGCAGTACTTC
TRBV4-1	TRBD2	TRBJ2-7	NA	CASSQAFRNSGDYEQYF	TGCGCCAGCAGCCAAGCATTCCGGAATAGCGGGGATTACGAGCAGTACTTC
TRBV14	NA	TRBJ1-2	NA	CASSPAGYPYGYTF	TGTGCCAGCAGCCCGGCAGGGTACCCCTATGGCTACACCTTC
TRBV5-6	NA	TRBJ1-1	few	CASSHHGGTTEAFF	TGTGCCAGCAGTCACCACGGAGGAACCACTGAAGCTTTCTTT
TRBV5-5	NA	TRBJ1-1	NA	CASSLATTYTEAFF	TGTGCCAGCAGCTTGGCGACAACATACACTGAAGCTTTCTTT
TRBV11-2	TRBD2	TRBJ2-5	NA	CASSLYPLAGGPGQETQYF	TGTGCCAGCAGCTTGTACCCGCTAGCGGGGGGGCCGGGCCAAGAGACCCAGTACTTC
TRBV7-9	TRBD1	TRBJ1-2	NA	CASSFGGTGDRYTF	TGTGCCAGCAGCTTTGGGGGGACAGGGGATCGCTACACCTTC
TRBV7-2	TRBD1	TRBJ1-1	NA	CASSPPAGGWRTEAFF	TGTGCCAGCAGCCCCCCAGCAGGGGGGTGGAGGACTGAAGCTTTCTTT
TRBV7-9	TRBD2	TRBJ2-6	NA	CASSQWGGRGGNVLTF	TGTGCCAGCAGCCAATGGGGGGGGAGAGGTGGCAACGTCCTGACTTTC
TRBV11-1	NA	TRBJ2-5	NA	CASSFRSSGQETQYF	TGTGCCAGCAGCTTCCGAAGTTCAGGGCAGGAGACCCAGTACTTC
TRBV7-9	NA	TRBJ2-1	NA	CASSSTPHPYNEQFF	TGTGCCAGCAGCTCGACTCCTCATCCCTACAATGAGCAGTTCTTC
TRBV7-2	NA	TRBJ2-7	NA	CASSFGGSYEQYF	TGTGCCAGCAGCTTCGGGGGCTCCTACGAGCAGTACTTC
TRBV18	NA	TRBJ1-4	once	CASSAGTTTNEKLFF	TGTGCCAGCTCGGCCGGGACAACAACTAATGAAAAACTGTTTTTT
TRBV7-2	NA	TRBJ1-2	NA	CASSLGGGGYTF	TGTGCCAGCAGCTTAGGAGGAGGTGGCTACACCTTC
TRBV6-6	TRBD1	TRBJ2-7	NA	CASNPGQGPNYEQYF	TGTGCCAGTAACCCGGGACAGGGACCGAACTACGAGCAGTACTTC
TRBV2	TRBD2	TRBJ2-1	few	CASSLLTSGGPEQFF	TGTGCCAGCAGCCTATTGACTAGCGGGGGGCCCGAGCAGTTCTTC
TRBV18	NA	TRBJ2-5	NA	CASSPNRGAGEETQYF	TGTGCCAGCTCACCTAACCGTGGGGCAGGAGAAGAGACCCAGTACTTC
TRBV5-8	TRBD2	TRBJ2-1	few	CASSLLWGGDNEQFF	TGTGCCAGCAGCTTGTTATGGGGGGGAGACAATGAGCAGTTCTTC
TRBV6-1	NA	TRBJ1-2	NA	CASSDPLENYGYTF	TGTGCCAGCAGCGACCCCCTGGAGAACTATGGCTACACCTTC
TRBV6-6	NA	TRBJ1-6	NA	CASSYTRGNSPLHF	TGTGCCAGCAGTTACACCCGGGGAAATTCACCCCTCCACTTT
TRBV15	NA	TRBJ1-6	NA	CATSRDWTNSPLHF	TGTGCCACCAGCAGAGATTGGACAAACTCACCCCTCCACTTT
TRBV6-6	TRBD1	TRBJ1-2	NA	CASSYLETGDGYTF	TGTGCCAGCAGTTACTTAGAGACAGGGGATGGCTACACCTTC
TRBV5-4	NA	TRBJ2-3	NA	CASSLGLGVTDTQYF	TGTGCCAGCAGCTTGGGACTAGGGGTCACAGATACGCAGTATTTT
TRBV6-5	TRBD1	TRBJ2-7	NA	CASSSPTKTGGYEQYF	TGTGCCAGCAGTTCACCAACTAAGACAGGGGGCTACGAGCAGTACTTC
TRBV11-2	NA	TRBJ2-1	once	CASSPRFGGRVYNEQFF	TGTGCCAGCAGCCCACGATTTGGCGGCAGGGTCTACAATGAGCAGTTCTTC
TRBV10-3	NA	TRBJ1-1	NA	CAISANGGANTEAFF	TGTGCCATCAGTGCGAACGGAGGGGCGAACACTGAAGCTTTCTTT
TRBV5-1	TRBD2	TRBJ2-1	NA	CASSPRGAGVDLEQFF	TGCGCCAGCAGCCCCCGAGGAGCGGGAGTGGATTTGGAGCAGTTCTTC
TRBV27	TRBD2	TRBJ2-1	few	CASSPGLAGGEQFF	TGTGCCAGCAGTCCCGGACTAGCGGGGGGTGAGCAGTTCTTC
TRBV11-2	TRBD1	TRBJ1-2	NA	CASSDRGEGYTF	TGTGCCAGCAGCGACAGGGGTGAGGGCTACACCTTC